Each of the 14 T cell receptor beta chains below was sequenced from the same sample in a study of cytomegalovirus exposure and HLA in healthy donors. TCRdb's table, derived via immunoSEQ multiplex PCR, lists solely in-frame clones and lacks some. The data show 120,000 or so clones, around 86% seen once. Sequences were obtained from PBMCs. These receptors came from a man aged 18 to 29 in good health and CMV-seronegative.

V is TRBV5-1 and J is TRBJ2-5; possibly TRBD2 for D (5 bases). The germline gives CDR1 SGHRS, CDR2 YFSETQ. V shed 7 bases and J shed 4 bases, with 14 bases lying between them. The CDR3 covers 13 residues. The CDR3 region has the DNA TGCGCCAGCCGAATTGGCGGGTTAGAGACCCAGTACTTC. The encoded protein is CASRIGGLETQYF.

The rearrangement uses TRBV5-6 and TRBJ2-7; D gene unclear. Germline CDR1 is SGHDT and CDR2 is YYEEEE. Trimming removed 4 bases at V and 6 bases at J, with 14 bases between. This CDR3 contains 13 residues. In nucleotides, the CDR3 is TGTGCCAGCAGCCAAAGCGCTTGGTTCGAGCAGTACTTC. Amino acids: CASSQSAWFEQYF. Filled out from reference TRBV5-6 and TRBJ2-7, the complete variable domain reads DAGVTQSPTHLIKTRGQQVTLRCSPKSGHDTVSWYQQALGQGPQFIFQYYEEEERQRGNFPDRFSGHQFPNYSSELNVNALLLGDSALYLCASSQSAWFEQYFGPGTRLTVT.

V gene TRBV18 combines with J gene TRBJ1-5; D gene unclear. Germline V CDR1 and CDR2: KGHSH, LQKENI. This CDR3 comprises 14 residues. Trimming left V 6 bases short and J 0 bases short, with 9 bases between. CDR3 loop: CASSSQNSNQPQHF. The DNA for the CDR3 is TGTGCCAGCTCGTCACAGAATAGCAATCAGCCCCAGCATTTT. Based on the CDR3 plus reference TRBV18 and TRBJ1-5, the full variable domain is NAGVMQNPRHLVRRRGQEARLRCSPMKGHSHVYWYRQLPEEGLKFMVYLQKENIIDESGMPKERFSAEFPKEGPSILRIQQVVRGDSAAYFCASSSQNSNQPQHFGDGTRLSIL.

This clone is a singleton in its sample. V gene TRBV4-2 combines with J gene TRBJ2-1; 11 nucleotides agree with TRBD2. Germline-derived CDR1 and CDR2 are LGHNA and YNFKEQ. This CDR3 has 16 residues. Losses at the gene ends were 4 bases for V and 4 bases for J; bases not matched to a gene: 6. In nucleotides, the CDR3 is TGTGCCAGCAGCCCCCAGACTAGCGGGGAATACAATGAGCAGTTCTTC. It is translated as CASSPQTSGEYNEQFF.

This clone appeared once. The rearrangement joins TRBV6-1 to TRBJ1-1, with TRBD1 matching over 8 bases. Germline trimming cut 7 bases from V and 6 bases from J; bases unmatched to any gene: 10. The germline gives CDR1 MNHNS, CDR2 SASEGT. The CDR3 totals 14 residues. The CDR3 protein is CASTAGQDGPEAFF. As DNA, the CDR3 is TGTGCCAGCACCGCGGGACAGGACGGCCCTGAAGCTTTCTTT.

The V gene is TRBV9, the J gene TRBJ1-3, with 9 bases aligning to TRBD1. The CDR3 is 15 amino acids. The germline V gene encodes CDR1 SGDLS and CDR2 YYNGEE. With 3 bases clipped from V and 4 bases from J, the junction kept 5 bases outside the gene matches. CDR3 DNA: TGTGCCAGCAGCGCAGGGGGACAGGGCGGAAACACCATATATTTT. Translated: CASSAGGQGGNTIYF.

V gene TRBV19 combines with J gene TRBJ1-6, with TRBD1 matching over 7 bases. CDR3 length: 15 residues. The J segment lost 9 bases and the V segment lost 6 bases, leaving 11 bases of the junction unmatched. The germline gives CDR1 LNHDA, CDR2 SQIVND (reference sequence). CDR3 sequence reads: CASRKTGQDGSPLHF. DNA of the CDR3: TGTGCCAGTAGAAAAACCGGACAGGATGGTTCACCCCTCCACTTT.

The count of this clone is one. The chain couples TRBV27 to TRBJ1-2, with TRBD1 matching over 11 bases. The V and J ends lost 6 bases and 3 bases, in that order; junction bases with no gene match: 6. CDR1 and CDR2 from the germline V gene are MNHEY and SMNVEV (reference sequence). The CDR3 contains 15 residues. The chain's CDR3 is CASRGTGGLDYGYTF. The CDR3 nucleotides are TGTGCCAGCAGGGGGACAGGGGGGCTCGACTATGGCTACACCTTC.

The CDR3 bases are TGTGCCTGGAGTCGGGACAGGGGGAGCACAGATACGCAGTATTTT. Translating it yields CAWSRDRGSTDTQYF. The chain employs TRBV30 and TRBJ2-3, with 11 bases aligning to TRBD1. The CDR3 runs to 15 residues. Trimming removed 2 bases from V and 0 bases from J; junction bases left unmatched: 1. The germline V gene has CDR1 GTSNPN and CDR2 SVGIG (reference sequence).

The sample holds a few counts of this clone. This sequence joins TRBV19 and TRBJ1-5; the D gene is possibly TRBD1 (5 bases). The V end was cut by 4 bases, the J end by 4 bases, with 14 bases between. Looked up from germline, CDR1 is LNHDA and CDR2 is SQIVND (reference sequence). This CDR3 is 15 amino acids long. CDR3 loop: CASSRGRQVNQPQHF. CDR3 in DNA: TGTGCCAGTAGTAGGGGCAGACAAGTTAATCAGCCCCAGCATTTT.

V is TRBV7-9 and J is TRBJ2-1; 9 bases map to TRBD1. With 5 bases clipped from V and 7 bases from J, the junction kept 12 bases outside the gene matches. Germline CDR1 is SEHNR and CDR2 is FQNEAQ (reference sequence). CDR3 length: 16 residues. This chain's CDR3 is CASSTRTGVNSNEQFF. The CDR3 region has the DNA TGTGCCAGCAGCACGCGGACAGGGGTTAATTCGAATGAGCAGTTCTTC.

The chain carries TRBV19 and TRBJ1-2; maybe TRBD1 (6 bases). The CDR3 extends over 13 amino acids. V shed 3 bases and J shed 8 bases, with 13 bases lying between them. Germline CDR1 is LNHDA and CDR2 is SQIVND (reference sequence). CDR3 DNA: TGTGCCAGTAGTATCGACAGGATAACAGGCTACACCTTC. This sequence encodes CASSIDRITGYTF.

This sequence joins TRBV5-4 and TRBJ2-5; TRBD2 aligns across 9 bases. CDR3 length: 17 residues. Germline values: CDR1 SGHNT, CDR2 YYREEE (reference sequence). The J segment lost 1 base and the V segment lost 3 bases, leaving 10 bases of the junction unmatched. The CDR3 DNA reads TGTGCCAGCAGCTCGGGGGGCCTAGCGGGGAGCCAAGAGACCCAGTACTTC. It codes for CASSSGGLAGSQETQYF. The entire variable domain, with the rest obtained from reference TRBV5-4 and TRBJ2-5, is as follows: ETGVTQSPTHLIKTRGQQVTLRCSSQSGHNTVSWYQQALGQGPQFIFQYYREEENGRGNFPPRFSGLQFPNYSSELNVNALELDDSALYLCASSSGGLAGSQETQYFGPGTRLLVL.

A single count supports this clone. V usage is TRBV27 and J usage is TRBJ2-2; 11 bases map to TRBD2. The germline V gene has CDR1 MNHEY and CDR2 SMNVEV (reference sequence). The CDR3 runs 19 residues. J lost 6 bases, V lost 2 bases, and 14 bases had no gene match. CDR3 amino acids: CASSLGPGPTSGIAGELFF. CDR3 coding DNA: TGTGCCAGCAGTTTAGGACCAGGGCCGACTAGCGGGATCGCCGGGGAGCTGTTTTTT.